This record looks at one TCR beta chain sequence and its context. The study recruited people aged about 18 to 95 years across roughly 25 US areas. Cohorts were based on clinical histories the participants reported. A COVID-19 case was met by exposed participants within 2 weeks before study entry. These data come from a study of blood T cell repertoires in COVID-19. About the research overall: T cells, B-cell-depleted T cells, or PBMCs supplied cDNA or gDNA.

The assay was immunoSEQ multiplex PCR, and TCRdb's table has in-frame clones only and misses some. The top ten hold about 4.6% of the sample, which has roughly 200,000 clones, 80% to 90% seen once. This CDR3 comprises 15 residues. Germline trimming cut 1 base from V and 3 bases from J; bases unmatched to any gene: 4. CDR1 is SGHTA and CDR2 is FQGNSA in the germline V gene. The sequence was obtained from a woman under 40 who had been exposed to COVID-19. The chain links TRBV7-2 to TRBJ1-2, with 8 bases fitting TRBD1. Sequencing input: PBMCs or T cells enriched from blood (not recorded which). In DNA, the CDR3 is TGTGCCAGCAGCTTAGTGGGGACAGGCGACTATGGCTACACCTTC. Amino acid sequence: CASSLVGTGDYGYTF.